These 29 T cell receptor beta chains were sequenced from one sample in a study of CD8 T cells in ankylosing spondylitis. MiXCR, run by TCRdb on the 5' RACE reads, gives a single entry per CDR3 protein. The table shows approximately 240,000 distinct CDR3 sequences, with under 30% occurring only once. The sequencing input was blood, either unsorted or a sorted T cell fraction (not recorded which). The receptors come from a male donor with ankylosing spondylitis or in good health (not recorded which).

This clonotype was detected a few times. The V gene is TRBV6-5, the J gene TRBJ1-6, with a tentative D call TRBD1 (5 bases). Germline V gene lookup returns CDR1 MNHEY and CDR2 SVGAGI. There are 17 residues in the CDR3. V lost 1 base, J lost 6 bases, and 16 bases lay in between. CDR3 region: CASSYLATGRLNSPLHF. The CDR3, as DNA: TGTGCCAGCAGTTACTTAGCTACAGGCCGACTTAATTCACCCCTCCACTTT.

The table lists this clonotype with many counts. The V call is TRBV12-3 or TRBV12-4, the J call TRBJ2-7, with D hard to call. V was shortened by 6 bases and J by 0 bases, with 9 bases between the two germline ends. The CDR3 has 13 amino acids. The CDR3 DNA is TGTGCCAGCAGCCTCCGGAGCTCCTACGAGCAGTACTTC. This encodes CASSLRSSYEQYF.

In its sample, this clonotype was seen many times. The chain couples TRBV29-1 to TRBJ1-1; TRBD1 is a possible D gene (5 bases). Looked up from germline, CDR1 is SQVTM and CDR2 is ANQGSEA. The V end was cut by 4 bases, the J end by 0 bases, with 12 bases between. The CDR3 spans 14 residues. The CDR3 is CSVVLDNMNTEAFF. The CDR3, as DNA: TGCAGCGTTGTGTTGGACAACATGAACACTGAAGCTTTCTTT.

This clonotype has a count of ten or more. A junction end diverges from the germline sequence, so it may reflect a read error. This chain joins TRBV2 and TRBJ2-5; perhaps TRBD1 as D (6 bases). The CDR3 loop spans 14 amino acids. CDR1 is SNHLY, CDR2 FYNNEI, per germline. CDR3 loop: CASSERQAQVTQYF. As DNA, the CDR3 is TGTGCCAGCAGTGAACGACAGGCCCAAGTGACCCAGTACTTC. The entire variable domain, with the rest obtained from reference TRBV2 and TRBJ2-5, is as follows: EPEVTQTPSHQVTQMGQEVILRCVPISNHLYFYWYRQILGQKVEFLVSFYNNEISEKSEIFDDQFSVERPDGSNFTLKIRSTKLEDSAMYFCASSERQAQVTQYFGPGTRLLVL.

Comment on this clonotype: The junction departs from the called germline gene at one end, perhaps through a read error. This rearrangement joins TRBV6-1 to TRBJ2-7, with D possibly TRBD1 on 5 matching bases. The CDR3 length is 11 residues. From germline, CDR1 is MNHNS and CDR2 SASEGT. CDR3 sequence reads: CASSEGTRRHF. The DNA of the CDR3 is TGTGCCAGCAGTGAAGGGACAAGAAGACACTTC.

The chain recombines TRBV7-2 with TRBJ2-7, with D maybe TRBD2 (5 bases). Germline CDR1 and CDR2: SGHTA and FQGNSA. The V end lost 6 bases, the J end lost 1 base, and 13 bases lay between the germline ends. The CDR3 totals 14 residues. The CDR3 here is CASRRGRGSYEQYF. For the CDR3, the DNA is TGTGCCAGCAGACGTGGTCGGGGATCCTACGAGCAGTACTTC.

This clonotype was picked up many times. The chain links TRBV20-1 to TRBJ2-5, with no clear D. With 1 base removed from V and 4 bases from J, the gap between germline ends came to 10 bases. Germline-derived CDR1 and CDR2 are DFQATT and SNEGSKA (reference sequence). This CDR3 spans 13 amino acids. CDR3 amino acids: CSARVTGSETQYF. CDR3 sequence (DNA): TGCAGTGCTAGAGTTACGGGTTCAGAGACCCAGTACTTC.

This clonotype was recorded at least ten times. The rearrangement uses TRBV29-1 and TRBJ2-3; TRBD1 might be the D (6 bases). The CDR3 extends over 13 amino acids. The V and J ends lost 6 bases and 0 bases respectively, with 10 bases between them. From germline, CDR1 is SQVTM and CDR2 ANQGSEA. The CDR3 sequence is CSVRDTSTDTQYF. In DNA, the CDR3 is TGCAGCGTCCGGGACACTAGCACAGATACGCAGTATTTT.

In its sample, this clonotype was seen many times. V usage is TRBV20-1 and J usage is TRBJ2-5; D may match TRBD1 or TRBD2 (5 bases each). CDR3 size: 13 residues. In germline, CDR1 is DFQATT, CDR2 SNEGSKA (reference sequence). V lost 3 bases to trimming and J lost 4 bases, with 12 bases between them. The DNA for the CDR3 is TGCAGTGCTAGTGGGGCTAGCCCAGAGACCCAGTACTTC. This encodes CSASGASPETQYF.

This clonotype was seen repeatedly, ten times or more. This chain connects TRBV12-3 or TRBV12-4 to TRBJ2-1, with D hard to call. V lost 6 bases to trimming and J lost 7 bases, with 13 bases between them. The CDR3 totals 13 residues. CDR3 sequence reads: CASSLEKMNEQFF. Here the CDR3 DNA reads TGTGCCAGCAGCCTGGAAAAGATGAATGAGCAGTTCTTC.

This clonotype was detected only a few times. This chain joins TRBV4-1 and TRBJ2-1; D gene uncertain. The CDR3 totals 15 residues. The germline V and J ends were trimmed by 6 bases and 0 bases, with 12 bases remaining between them. Per the germline V gene, CDR1 is MGHRA and CDR2 is YSYEKL. Here the CDR3 reads CASSLTGDSYNEQFF. The CDR3 DNA follows: TGCGCCAGCAGTCTAACTGGGGACTCCTACAATGAGCAGTTCTTC.

In this sample, this clonotype turned up once. The chain uses TRBV18 and TRBJ2-7; no firm D call. Trimming took 5 bases from V and 2 from J, leaving 10 bases between them. This CDR3 comprises 13 residues. CDR1 KGHSH and CDR2 LQKENI come from the germline V gene. The CDR3 nucleotides are TGTGCCAGCTCAATGGACGGAACCTACGAGCAGTACTTC. Amino acid sequence: CASSMDGTYEQYF.

This clonotype has at least ten counts. The chain links TRBV28 to TRBJ1-2; 10 nucleotides match TRBD1. The CDR3 is 15 residues long. CDR1 MDHEN and CDR2 SYDVKM come from the germline V gene. The V segment lost 6 bases and the J segment 6 bases; nucleotides outside the gene matches: 10. CDR3 residues: CASSPSGTGEDGYTF. The CDR3 nucleotides read TGTGCCAGCAGCCCCTCCGGGACAGGGGAGGATGGCTACACCTTC.

The gene calls are TRBV12-3 or TRBV12-4 and TRBJ2-7; 8 bases fit TRBD2. V gave up 2 bases and J gave up 4 bases; unmatched junction bases: 7. The CDR3 covers 15 residues. CDR3 DNA sequence: TGTGCCAGCAGTTTAAGTACGGGGGGGCTGTACGAGCAGTACTTC. Protein sequence: CASSLSTGGLYEQYF.

This clonotype was counted ten times or more. The V call is TRBV9, the J call TRBJ1-2; D call uncertain. Germline V lookup: CDR1 SGDLS, CDR2 YYNGEE. The CDR3 totals 15 residues. V was shortened by 0 bases and J by 8 bases, with 17 bases between the two germline ends. The CDR3, as DNA: TGTGCCAGCAGCGTAGCAGGTTTCGGGTCGCGGGGCTACACCTTC. This sequence encodes CASSVAGFGSRGYTF. Full variable domain (outside the CDR3, taken from reference TRBV9 and TRBJ1-2): DSGVTQTPKHLITATGQRVTLRCSPRSGDLSVYWYQQSLDQGLQFLIQYYNGEERAKGNILERFSAQQFPDLHSELNLSSLELGDSALYFCASSVAGFGSRGYTFGSGTRLTVV.

The sample holds a few counts of this clonotype. The V and J genes are TRBV4-1 and TRBJ2-7, with TRBD2 matching 10 bases. J gave up 3 bases and V 2 bases, and 10 bases lay outside the gene matches. CDR1 MGHRA and CDR2 YSYEKL come from the germline V gene. The CDR3 is made up of 17 amino acids. CDR3 nucleotide sequence: TGCGCCAGCAGCCAAAACCCGGGACTAGCGATTGGCTACGAGCAGTACTTC. Protein: CASSQNPGLAIGYEQYF.

The chain combines TRBV12-3 or TRBV12-4 with TRBJ1-6; the D gene is possibly TRBD1 (5 bases). Between the trimmed V and J ends, which lost 5 bases and 13 bases, there was a span of 15 bases. The CDR3 covers 13 residues. CDR3 in amino acids: CASSTGTALPLHF. DNA of the CDR3: TGTGCCAGCAGTACCGGGACGGCGCTGCCCCTCCACTTT.

The chain couples TRBV25-1 to TRBJ1-1; D uncertain. The CDR3 length is 13 residues. CDR1 and CDR2 from the germline V gene are MGHDK and SYGVNS. V lost 3 bases and J 0 bases, leaving 5 bases between the germline ends. CDR3 DNA: TGTGCCAGCAGTGATTGGGTGAACACTGAAGCTTTCTTT. Amino acid sequence: CASSDWVNTEAFF. Looking up the rest from reference TRBV25-1 and TRBJ1-1 gives the full variable domain: EADIYQTPRYLVIGTGKKITLECSQTMGHDKMYWYQQDPGMELHLIHYSYGVNSTEKGDLSSESTVSRIRTEHFPLTLESARPSHTSQYLCASSDWVNTEAFFGQGTRLTVV.

This clonotype was seen repeatedly, ten times or more. The chain has TRBV15 and TRBJ2-7; D may match TRBD1 or TRBD2 (6 bases each). V lost 7 bases and J 0 bases, leaving 16 bases between the germline ends. Germline V gene data show CDR1 as LNHNV and CDR2 as YYDKDF (reference sequence). The CDR3 sequence is 15 residues long. The CDR3 sequence is CATTLLKGGSYEQYF. CDR3 bases: TGTGCCACCACCCTCCTCAAGGGGGGCTCCTACGAGCAGTACTTC.

This chain joins TRBV4-1 and TRBJ1-5; D is undetermined. The CDR3 extends over 17 amino acids. The germline CDR1 and CDR2 sequences are MGHRA and YSYEKL. Between the trimmed V and J ends, which lost 0 bases and 7 bases, there was a span of 19 bases. This CDR3 is CASSQESGTRIGQPQHF. The CDR3 nucleotides are TGCGCCAGCAGCCAAGAAAGTGGCACTCGGATAGGGCAGCCCCAGCATTTT.

This clonotype was seen ten or more times. This sequence joins TRBV29-1 and TRBJ1-4; maybe TRBD1 (5 bases). Trimming took 4 bases from V and 8 from J, leaving 17 bases between them. The CDR3 runs 14 residues. Germline V CDR1 and CDR2: SQVTM, ANQGSEA. This chain's CDR3 is CSVGGQGNGEKLFF. CDR3 coding DNA: TGCAGCGTTGGGGGTCAGGGCAATGGCGAAAAACTGTTTTTT. The entire variable domain, with the rest obtained from reference TRBV29-1 and TRBJ1-4, is as follows: SAVISQKPSRDICQRGTSLTIQCQVDSQVTMMFWYRQQPGQSLTLIATANQGSEATYESGFVIDKFPISRPNLTFSTLTVSNMSPEDSSIYLCSVGGQGNGEKLFFGSGTQLSVL.

The chain uses TRBV29-1 and TRBJ2-3; the match to TRBD2 covers 10 bases. There are 15 residues in the CDR3. Trimming cost V 8 bases and J 3 bases; bases outside gene matches: 11. In germline, CDR1 is SQVTM, CDR2 ANQGSEA. CDR3 nucleotide sequence: TGCAGCCCTAGAACCGTAGCGGGAGGAACAGATACGCAGTATTTT. This translates into CSPRTVAGGTDTQYF.

The chain couples TRBV10-2 to TRBJ2-6, with D possibly being TRBD1 (6 bases). Trimming shortened V by 2 bases and J by 0 bases, and 8 bases separated the two germline ends. The CDR3 loop spans 16 amino acids. In germline, CDR1 is WSHSY, CDR2 SAAADI. CDR3 amino acids: CASSETGLSGANVLTF. The CDR3 DNA reads TGCGCCAGCAGTGAGACAGGGCTCTCTGGGGCCAACGTCCTGACTTTC.

The chain joins TRBV20-1 to TRBJ2-7; a weak D match, TRBD1 (6 bases). Per germline, CDR1 DFQATT and CDR2 SNEGSKA (reference sequence). Trimming took off 5 bases at V and 2 bases at J, with 10 bases between the two ends. The length of the CDR3 is 12 residues. The CDR3 DNA is TGCAGTGCTTCCGACAGGCCCTACGAGCAGTACTTC. This translates into CSASDRPYEQYF.

This clonotype was counted at least ten times. The chain joins TRBV28 to TRBJ2-3; no clear D. V was cut by 5 bases and J by 4 bases, with 10 bases left in between. Germline values: CDR1 MDHEN, CDR2 SYDVKM. This CDR3 has 13 amino acids. CDR3 region: CASSKQPSDTQYF. The CDR3 nucleotides read TGTGCCAGCAGTAAACAACCGTCAGATACGCAGTATTTT.

This clonotype was seen ten or more times. The V and J genes are TRBV29-1 and TRBJ2-7; D gene uncertain. From germline, CDR1 is SQVTM and CDR2 ANQGSEA. This CDR3 region has 11 residues. V dropped 4 bases and J dropped 0 bases, with 4 bases sitting between them. CDR3 sequence reads: CSVALSYEQYF. Written as DNA, the CDR3 is TGCAGCGTTGCCCTCTCCTACGAGCAGTACTTC.

This clonotype was counted a few times. The chain carries TRBV29-1 and TRBJ2-3; 7 bases agree with TRBD2. The V segment lost 8 bases and the J segment 2 bases; nucleotides outside the gene matches: 7. The CDR3 is made up of 13 amino acids. Looked up from germline, CDR1 is SQVTM and CDR2 is ANQGSEA. The CDR3 nucleotides are TGCAGCTGGAGCGGGGTTTACACAGATACGCAGTATTTT. It codes for CSWSGVYTDTQYF.

The chain is built from TRBV29-1 and TRBJ2-1; D tentatively reads TRBD1 or TRBD2 (5 bases each). The CDR3 runs to 15 residues. V was cut by 4 bases and J by 0 bases, with 13 bases left in between. Germline loops: CDR1 SQVTM, CDR2 ANQGSEA. CDR3 residues: CSVGQITSSYNEQFF. CDR3 nucleotide sequence: TGCAGCGTTGGACAGATAACTAGCTCCTACAATGAGCAGTTCTTC.

This chain connects TRBV29-1 to TRBJ2-1; no firm D call. CDR3 length: 13 residues. CDR1 and CDR2 from the germline V gene are SQVTM and ANQGSEA. V dropped 0 bases and J dropped 7 bases, with 10 bases sitting between them. CDR3 residues: CSVEDPKVNEQFF. In DNA form, the CDR3 reads TGCAGCGTTGAAGATCCAAAGGTAAATGAGCAGTTCTTC.